This note documents a single T cell receptor beta chain sequence. The length of the CDR3 is 16 residues. V shed 2 bases and J 8 bases; nucleotides not matched to a gene: 12. CDR1 and CDR2 from the germline V gene are MNHEY and SVGAGI. Clinical history reported by participants formed the basis on which cohorts were assigned. Two negative PCRs, clearance, or symptom resolution characterized the recovered Cohort 3 donors. Original methodology: From reference gene primer amplification, estimates of nucleated cell counts were derived. Sequencing used immunoSEQ multiplex PCR; TCRdb keeps in-frame clones, though not all of them. The DNA was the basis for D and trimming; V, J and clone size are from that table. The table lists more than 200,000 clones, roughly 89% of them singletons. The sample belongs to a study of blood T cell repertoires in COVID-19. About the study: Italy, Spain and the United States were the sources of the convalescent and acute COVID-19 samples.

The J gene is TRBJ2-1, the V gene TRBV6-5; 7 nucleotides match TRBD2. This sequence was found in a young woman who had recovered from COVID-19. The sequenced sample consisted of PBMCs or T cells enriched from blood (not recorded which). The CDR3 nucleotides are TGTGCCAGCAGTTACCGCGGACTAGAATCATTCCATGAGCAGTTCTTC. This encodes CASSYRGLESFHEQFF.